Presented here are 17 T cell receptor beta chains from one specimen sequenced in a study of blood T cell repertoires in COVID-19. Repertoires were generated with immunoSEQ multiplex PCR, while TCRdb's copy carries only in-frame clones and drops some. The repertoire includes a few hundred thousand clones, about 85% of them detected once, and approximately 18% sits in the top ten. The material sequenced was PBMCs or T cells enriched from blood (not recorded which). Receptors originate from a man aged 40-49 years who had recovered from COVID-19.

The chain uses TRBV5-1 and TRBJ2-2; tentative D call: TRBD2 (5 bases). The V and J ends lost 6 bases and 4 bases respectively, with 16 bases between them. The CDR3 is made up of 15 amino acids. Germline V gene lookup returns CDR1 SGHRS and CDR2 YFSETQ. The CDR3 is CASKWGASRTGELFF. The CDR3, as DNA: TGCGCCAGCAAATGGGGTGCTAGCCGCACCGGGGAGCTGTTTTTT.

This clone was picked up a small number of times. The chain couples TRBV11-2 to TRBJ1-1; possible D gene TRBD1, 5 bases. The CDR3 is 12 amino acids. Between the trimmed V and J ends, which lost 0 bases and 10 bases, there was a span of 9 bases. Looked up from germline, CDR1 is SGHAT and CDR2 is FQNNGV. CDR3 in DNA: TGTGCCAGCAGCTTAGAAGGGGCATCAGCTTTCTTT. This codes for CASSLEGASAFF.

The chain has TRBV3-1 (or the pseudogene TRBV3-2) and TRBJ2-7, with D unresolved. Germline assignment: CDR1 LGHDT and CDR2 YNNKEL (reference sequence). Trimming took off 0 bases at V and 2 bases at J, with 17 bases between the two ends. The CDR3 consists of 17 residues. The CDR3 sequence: CASSQDPLVALPYEQYF. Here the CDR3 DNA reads TGTGCCAGCAGCCAAGATCCCCTAGTTGCCCTTCCCTACGAGCAGTACTTC.

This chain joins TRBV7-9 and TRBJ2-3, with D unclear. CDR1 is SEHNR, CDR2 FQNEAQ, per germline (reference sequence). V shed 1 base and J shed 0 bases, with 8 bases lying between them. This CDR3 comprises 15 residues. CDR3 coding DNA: TGTGCCAGCAGCTTAGTCGCCAGAAGCACAGATACGCAGTATTTT. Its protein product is CASSLVARSTDTQYF.

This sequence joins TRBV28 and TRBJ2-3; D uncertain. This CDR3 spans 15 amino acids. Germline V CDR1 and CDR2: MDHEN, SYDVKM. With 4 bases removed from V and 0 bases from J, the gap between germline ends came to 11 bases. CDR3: CASSSFPTSTDTQYF. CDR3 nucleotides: TGTGCCAGCAGTTCATTCCCTACTAGCACAGATACGCAGTATTTT. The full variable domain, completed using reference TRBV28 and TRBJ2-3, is DVKVTQSSRYLVKRTGEKVFLECVQDMDHENMFWYRQDPGLGLRLIYFSYDVKMKEKGDIPEGYSVSREKKERFSLILESASTNQTSMYLCASSSFPTSTDTQYFGPGTRLTVL.

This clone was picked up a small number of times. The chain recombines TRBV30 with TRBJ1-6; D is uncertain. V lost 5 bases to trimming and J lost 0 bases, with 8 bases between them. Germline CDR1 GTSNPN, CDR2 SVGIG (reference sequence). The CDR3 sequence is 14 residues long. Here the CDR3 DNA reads TGTGCCTGGGGTCATAGCTCCTATAATTCACCCCTCCACTTT. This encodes CAWGHSSYNSPLHF.

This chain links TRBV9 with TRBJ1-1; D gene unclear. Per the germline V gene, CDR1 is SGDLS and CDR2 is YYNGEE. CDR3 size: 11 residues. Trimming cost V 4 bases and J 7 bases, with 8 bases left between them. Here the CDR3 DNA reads TGTGCCAGCAGCTCCGGAGATGAAGCTTTCTTT. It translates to CASSSGDEAFF. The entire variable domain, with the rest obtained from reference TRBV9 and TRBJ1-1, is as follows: DSGVTQTPKHLITATGQRVTLRCSPRSGDLSVYWYQQSLDQGLQFLIQYYNGEERAKGNILERFSAQQFPDLHSELNLSSLELGDSALYFCASSSGDEAFFGQGTRLTVV.

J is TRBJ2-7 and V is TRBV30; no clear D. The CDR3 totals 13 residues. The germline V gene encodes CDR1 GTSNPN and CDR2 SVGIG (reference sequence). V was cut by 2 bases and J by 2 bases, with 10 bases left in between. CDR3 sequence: CAWSRGSPYEQYF. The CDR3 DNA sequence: TGTGCCTGGAGTCGAGGCTCTCCCTACGAGCAGTACTTC.

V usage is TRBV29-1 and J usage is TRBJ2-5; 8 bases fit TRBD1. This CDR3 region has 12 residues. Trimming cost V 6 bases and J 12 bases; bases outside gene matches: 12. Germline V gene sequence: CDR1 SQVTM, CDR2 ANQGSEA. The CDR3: CSVEITPGQEYF. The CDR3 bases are TGCAGCGTAGAGATTACTCCGGGACAGGAGTACTTC.

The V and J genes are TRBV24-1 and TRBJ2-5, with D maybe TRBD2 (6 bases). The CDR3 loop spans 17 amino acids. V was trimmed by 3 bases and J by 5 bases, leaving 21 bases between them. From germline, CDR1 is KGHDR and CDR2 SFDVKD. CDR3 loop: CATSDRPGTFRRETQYF. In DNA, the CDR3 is TGTGCCACCAGTGATCGTCCCGGGACTTTCCGTCGGGAGACCCAGTACTTC.

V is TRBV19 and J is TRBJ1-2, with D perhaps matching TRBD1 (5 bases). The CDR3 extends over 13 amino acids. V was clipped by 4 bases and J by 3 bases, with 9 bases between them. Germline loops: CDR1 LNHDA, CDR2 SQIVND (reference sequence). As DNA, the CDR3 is TGTGCCAGTAGTACAGGGTACGACTATGGCTACACCTTC. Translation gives CASSTGYDYGYTF.

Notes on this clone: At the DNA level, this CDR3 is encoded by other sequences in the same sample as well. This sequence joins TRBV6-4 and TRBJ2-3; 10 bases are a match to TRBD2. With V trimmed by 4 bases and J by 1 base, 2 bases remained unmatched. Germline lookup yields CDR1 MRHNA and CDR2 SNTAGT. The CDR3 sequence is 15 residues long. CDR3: CASSVLAGGTDTQYF. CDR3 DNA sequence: TGTGCCAGCAGTGTGCTAGCGGGAGGCACAGATACGCAGTATTTT.

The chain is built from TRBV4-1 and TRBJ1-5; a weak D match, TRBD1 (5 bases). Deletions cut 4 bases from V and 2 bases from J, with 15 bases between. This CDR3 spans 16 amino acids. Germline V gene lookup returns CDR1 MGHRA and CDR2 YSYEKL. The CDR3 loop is CASSPWGGGGNQPQHF. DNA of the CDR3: TGCGCCAGCAGCCCTTGGGGGGGTGGGGGCAATCAGCCCCAGCATTTT.

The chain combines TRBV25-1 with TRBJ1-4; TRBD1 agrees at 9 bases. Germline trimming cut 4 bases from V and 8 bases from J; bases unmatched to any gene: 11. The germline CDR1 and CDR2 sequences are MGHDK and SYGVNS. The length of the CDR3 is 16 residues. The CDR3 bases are TGTGCCAGCAGTGCATTACAGGGGGCTGGATGGGAAAAACTGTTTTTT. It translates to CASSALQGAGWEKLFF.

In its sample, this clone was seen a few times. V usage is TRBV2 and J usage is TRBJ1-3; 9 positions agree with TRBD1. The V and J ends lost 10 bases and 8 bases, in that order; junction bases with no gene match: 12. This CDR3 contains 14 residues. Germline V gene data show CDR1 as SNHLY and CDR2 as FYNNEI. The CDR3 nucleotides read TGTGCCATCCTCCCCGGGACAGGGACCGACACCATATATTTT. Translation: CAILPGTGTDTIYF. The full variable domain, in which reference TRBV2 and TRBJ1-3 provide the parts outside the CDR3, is EPEVTQTPSHQVTQMGQEVILRCVPISNHLYFYWYRQILGQKVEFLVSFYNNEISEKSEIFDDQFSVERPDGSNFTLKIRSTKLEDSAMYFCAILPGTGTDTIYFGEGSWLTVV.

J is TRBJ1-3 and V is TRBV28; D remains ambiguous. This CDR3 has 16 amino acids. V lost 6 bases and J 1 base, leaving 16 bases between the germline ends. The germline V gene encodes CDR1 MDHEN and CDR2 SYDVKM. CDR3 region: CASSRPVLLSGNTIYF. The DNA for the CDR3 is TGTGCCAGCAGCCGCCCCGTACTTTTATCTGGAAACACCATATATTTT.

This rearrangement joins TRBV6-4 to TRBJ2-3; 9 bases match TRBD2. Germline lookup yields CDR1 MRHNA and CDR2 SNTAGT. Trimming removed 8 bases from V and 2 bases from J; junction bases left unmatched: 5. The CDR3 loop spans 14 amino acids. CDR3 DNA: TGTGCCAGCCCCAGCGGGAGGTACACAGATACGCAGTATTTT. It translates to CASPSGRYTDTQYF.